A single T cell receptor (beta chain) is shown here with its context. The antigen remains unidentified. PCR used 60 Vbeta primers and 13 Jbeta primers. Assay used: immunoSEQ multiplex PCR; TCRdb lists only in-frame clones, some missing. There are about 50,000 clones in the sample; around 70% occur only once, and 7% to 10% lies in the top ten. This sample was taken from a study of cytomegalovirus exposure and HLA in healthy donors. Study observations and caveats: Earlier results showed most TCR beta V segments being productive about 87% or about 30% of the time.

The germline gives CDR1 SGHTA, CDR2 FQGNSA. The junction had 14 bases not matched to a gene; V was cut back by 1 base and J by 3 bases. The CDR3 consists of 19 residues. The sample consisted of PBMCs. The chain carries TRBV7-2 and TRBJ2-7, with 11 bases identical to TRBD1. The receptor's source is a woman in her forties or fifties in good health and CMV-seronegative. CDR3 nucleotides: TGTGCCAGCAGCTTAGTTGGTGCCTCCTCCGGGACAGGGGGCTACGAGCAGTACTTC. Amino acid sequence: CASSLVGASSGTGGYEQYF.